These 25 T cell receptor beta chains were all obtained from the same sample, sequenced in a study of beta chain features in type 1 diabetes. Since all of the isolated RNA was reverse transcribed, expressed TCRB transcripts were what got sequenced. Generated by immunoSEQ multiplex PCR, the TCRdb table keeps only in-frame clones and is missing some. This table holds fewer than 150,000 clones, less than 9% found once. Input material: central memory CD4+ T cells from blood. The receptors were gathered from a woman younger than 45 in good health.

This clone was seen more than once but under ten times. This chain connects TRBV4-2 to TRBJ2-5, with D unresolved. The CDR3 totals 13 residues. Trimming cost V 0 bases and J 7 bases, with 9 bases left between them. CDR1 and CDR2 (germline): LGHNA, YNFKEQ. The CDR3 DNA is TGTGCCAGCAGCCAAGATCCTAGAGGGACCCAGTACTTC. The encoded protein is CASSQDPRGTQYF.

This clone was observed a handful of times. This chain joins TRBV1 and TRBJ2-5; the D call in the table, TRBD2, was not verified against the DNA. TRBV1 is deemed a pseudogene. The length of the CDR3 is 21 residues. Here the CDR3 DNA reads TGCACCAGCAGCCAAGAAAATGGGCTAGCGGTTCGAAGACCCCTCCAAGAGACCCAGTACTTC. It specifies CTSSQENGLAVRRPLQETQYF.

Only a few counts were recorded for this clone. This chain connects TRBV28 to TRBJ2-1; possibly TRBD1 for D (5 bases). CDR3 size: 12 residues. The V gene lost 5 bases and the J gene lost 8 bases, with 10 bases spanning the gap. CDR1 is MDHEN, CDR2 SYDVKM, per germline. This CDR3 is CASSNLGDEQFF. The CDR3 region has the DNA TGTGCCAGCAGTAACCTAGGGGATGAGCAGTTCTTC.

The chain has TRBV11-2 and TRBJ2-3; D not certain. Trimming pared 8 bases from V and 0 bases from J, leaving 9 bases between. The CDR3 extends over 13 amino acids. Germline CDR1 is SGHAT and CDR2 is FQNNGV. CDR3 loop: CASRPRSTDTQYF. In nucleotides, the CDR3 is TGTGCCAGCCGCCCCCGGAGCACAGATACGCAGTATTTT. The variable domain in full, with the rest retrieved from reference TRBV11-2 and TRBJ2-3, is EAGVAQSPRYKIIEKRQSVAFWCNPISGHATLYWYQQILGQGPKLLIQFQNNGVVDDSQLPKDRFSAERLKGVDSTLKIQPAKLEDSAVYLCASRPRSTDTQYFGPGTRLTVL.

The chain links TRBV6-5 to TRBJ1-1; D is uncertain. Trimming left V 10 bases short and J 0 bases short, with 12 bases between. Germline V gene data show CDR1 as MNHEY and CDR2 as SVGAGI. This CDR3 has 13 amino acids. CDR3 sequence reads: CATLRSVNTEAFF. CDR3 sequence (DNA): TGTGCCACCTTACGGTCGGTGAACACTGAAGCTTTCTTT.

This chain uses TRBV11-2 with TRBJ2-7; 12 bases map to TRBD2. The trim removed 3 bases at V and 3 bases at J, leaving 3 bases unmatched. The CDR3 is made up of 15 amino acids. Germline CDR1 and CDR2: SGHAT and FQNNGV. CDR3 in amino acids: CASSFRLAGVYEQYF. The CDR3 coding sequence is TGTGCCAGCAGCTTCCGACTAGCGGGGGTCTACGAGCAGTACTTC.

The chain has TRBV7-3 and TRBJ2-2, with 10 positions matching TRBD2. This CDR3 comprises 16 residues. Trimming removed 5 bases from V and 4 bases from J; junction bases left unmatched: 7. CDR1 SGHTA and CDR2 FQGTGA come from the germline V gene. The CDR3 protein is CASSATSGMATGELFF. CDR3 nucleotide sequence: TGTGCCAGCAGCGCCACTAGCGGGATGGCCACCGGGGAGCTGTTTTTT.

The chain recombines TRBV18 with TRBJ1-1; possible D gene TRBD1, 5 bases. Germline CDR1 and CDR2: KGHSH and LQKENI. The CDR3 has 14 amino acids. V lost 5 bases and J lost 3, with 13 bases in between. The CDR3 nucleotides read TGTGCCAGCTCAATGGGGCAGGGCCACACTGAAGCTTTCTTT. Its translation is CASSMGQGHTEAFF.

The rearrangement joins TRBV4-2 to TRBJ2-3, with 9 bases that match TRBD2. J was trimmed by 5 bases and V by 1 base; bases with no gene match: 10. Germline V gives CDR1 LGHNA, CDR2 YNFKEQ. This CDR3 has 17 amino acids. In DNA, the CDR3 is TGTGCCAGCAGCCAAGGGCTTATAAGCGGGAGGAGAGATACGCAGTATTTT. Its protein is CASSQGLISGRRDTQYF.

A few counts support this clone. This chain connects TRBV5-6 to TRBJ2-7; 7 bases fit TRBD1. The V gene's germline CDR1 is SGHDT and CDR2 YYEEEE. J lost 3 bases, V lost 4 bases, and 4 bases had no gene match. The CDR3 is 13 amino acids. The CDR3 here is CASSRDSYYEQYF. In DNA form, the CDR3 reads TGTGCCAGCAGCCGGGACAGCTACTACGAGCAGTACTTC.

This chain connects TRBV7-2 to TRBJ2-5, with D uncertain. The CDR3 sequence is 15 residues long. The V end was cut by 2 bases, the J end by 1 base, with 11 bases between. The germline CDR1 and CDR2 sequences are SGHTA and FQGNSA. DNA for the CDR3: TGTGCCAGCAGCTTAACGCGGATCTCCCAAGAGACCCAGTACTTC. This codes for CASSLTRISQETQYF.

This clone appeared a few times. CDR3 DNA: TGTGCCAGCAGTGCTAGACTAGCGGGGCAAGAGACCCAGTACTTC. Protein: CASSARLAGQETQYF. This chain joins TRBV6-1 and TRBJ2-5, with TRBD2 matching 11 bases. This CDR3 is built from 15 residues. V was pared by 4 bases and J by 2 bases, with 3 bases of the junction left unmatched. CDR1 is MNHNS, CDR2 SASEGT, per germline.

This sequence joins TRBV25-1 and TRBJ2-2; 8 bases match TRBD2. The CDR3 has 16 residues. Germline values: CDR1 MGHDK, CDR2 SYGVNS. The V and J ends lost 6 bases and 3 bases, in that order; junction bases with no gene match: 9. The CDR3: CASRPPGLVDTGELFF. CDR3 nucleotide sequence: TGTGCCAGCAGACCCCCGGGACTAGTCGACACCGGGGAGCTGTTTTTT.

This clone was detected a few times. V usage is TRBV5-6 and J usage is TRBJ2-7, with D maybe TRBD2 (6 bases). This CDR3 is built from 15 residues. Germline V gives CDR1 SGHDT, CDR2 YYEEEE. V lost 4 bases and J 3 bases, leaving 17 bases between the germline ends. The CDR3 DNA reads TGTGCCAGCAGCCCGGAGGGGCGCGGGGTCTACGAGCAGTACTTC. It codes for CASSPEGRGVYEQYF.

The rearrangement uses TRBV18 and TRBJ2-7, with TRBD2 identical over 11 bases. CDR1 and CDR2 from the germline V gene are KGHSH and LQKENI. Trimming at V came to 4 bases and at J to 5 bases, leaving 4 bases not matched to a gene. The CDR3 spans 14 residues. The DNA of the CDR3 is TGTGCCAGCTCACTACTAGCGGGAGAACACGAGCAGTACTTC. This codes for CASSLLAGEHEQYF.

This clone was seen more than once but under ten times. The chain links TRBV28 to TRBJ1-1; TRBD1 matches at 11 bases. The V gene end was trimmed by 5 bases and the J gene end by 4 bases; junction bases not matched to a gene: 12. The CDR3 totals 17 residues. CDR1 is MDHEN and CDR2 is SYDVKM in the germline V gene. The CDR3 sequence is CASSEDRGRRGSTEAFF. The DNA of the CDR3 is TGTGCCAGCAGTGAGGACAGGGGGCGGCGGGGTAGCACTGAAGCTTTCTTT.

In nucleotides, the CDR3 is TGTGCCAGCAGCTTAGCGGGAACTAGCGGGAGGTTCTCCTACAATGAGCAGTTCTTC. Its protein is CASSLAGTSGRFSYNEQFF. The V gene is TRBV7-2, the J gene TRBJ2-1, with 12 bases aligning to TRBD2. Trimming at V came to 0 bases and at J to 0 bases, leaving 6 bases not matched to a gene. Germline V gene lookup returns CDR1 SGHTA and CDR2 FQGNSA. The CDR3 totals 19 residues.

A few counts support this clone. This chain links TRBV2 with TRBJ2-7; a weak D match, TRBD1 (5 bases). The CDR3 sequence is 15 residues long. The V end lost 0 bases, the J end lost 3 bases, and 12 bases lay between the germline ends. Germline assignment: CDR1 SNHLY and CDR2 FYNNEI. DNA of the CDR3: TGTGCCAGCAGTGAAGCGCAGGGTAGTGTCTACGAGCAGTACTTC. As protein: CASSEAQGSVYEQYF.

CDR3 loop: CASSRQSGTSGSYEQYF. The CDR3 nucleotides read TGCGCCAGCAGCCGGCAATCCGGGACTAGCGGGTCCTACGAGCAGTACTTC. The chain employs TRBV4-3 and TRBJ2-7, with 12 bases that match TRBD2. The V gene's germline CDR1 is LGHNA and CDR2 YSLEER. With V trimmed by 4 bases and J by 1 base, 8 bases remained unmatched. There are 17 residues in the CDR3.

This clone was seen more than once but under ten times. The chain uses TRBV28 and TRBJ2-1, with D possibly matching TRBD1 (6 bases). Germline values: CDR1 MDHEN, CDR2 SYDVKM. Trimming removed 8 bases from V and 4 bases from J, with 12 bases in between. CDR3 length: 13 amino acids. The CDR3 is CASHGTSYNEQFF. CDR3 DNA sequence: TGTGCCAGCCACGGGACAAGTTACAATGAGCAGTTCTTC.

This clone was counted between two and nine times. The chain combines TRBV2 with TRBJ2-7, with a possible D match to TRBD1 (5 bases). The length of the CDR3 is 13 residues. From germline, CDR1 is SNHLY and CDR2 FYNNEI. The ends were cut back, 6 bases at V and 0 bases at J, with 9 bases in the middle. The DNA of the CDR3 is TGTGCCAGCAGGCTCGACAGCTCCTACGAGCAGTACTTC. Protein sequence: CASRLDSSYEQYF.

The rearrangement joins TRBV19 to TRBJ1-1, with TRBD1 matching 8 bases. Unmatched junction bases numbered 12, after V lost 5 bases and J lost 7 bases. Looked up from germline, CDR1 is LNHDA and CDR2 is SQIVND (reference sequence). The CDR3 length is 15 residues. The CDR3 sequence: CASSSQDRAKYEAFF. CDR3 DNA sequence: TGTGCCAGTAGTTCACAGGACAGGGCCAAATATGAAGCTTTCTTT.

There are many counts of this clone. The chain carries TRBV30 and TRBJ2-7; 8 bases map to TRBD2. The CDR3 has 13 amino acids. V lost 2 bases to trimming and J lost 6 bases; unmatched junction nucleotides: 6. Germline lookup yields CDR1 GTSNPN and CDR2 SVGIG (reference sequence). DNA of the CDR3: TGTGCCTGGAGTCGGACTAGCTTCTCCGAGCAGTACTTC. It encodes CAWSRTSFSEQYF.

This clone showed up just a few times. The genes are TRBV9 and TRBJ2-3, with TRBD2 matching over 7 bases. This CDR3 has 15 residues. Germline lookup yields CDR1 SGDLS and CDR2 YYNGEE. With V trimmed by 3 bases and J by 5 bases, 9 bases remained unmatched. The CDR3 region has the DNA TGTGCCAGCAGCGCCGCGGGAGTGGGTCAAGATACGCAGTATTTT. Residues: CASSAAGVGQDTQYF.

V gene TRBV5-1 combines with J gene TRBJ1-1, with 8 positions matching TRBD1. Per the germline V gene, CDR1 is SGHRS and CDR2 is YFSETQ. V dropped 2 bases and J dropped 1; count of bases not matched to a gene: 4. This CDR3 contains 15 residues. The CDR3 DNA reads TGCGCCAGCAGCTTCCAAGGGACAGGGAACACTGAAGCTTTCTTT. This encodes CASSFQGTGNTEAFF.